Below are 5 T cell receptor beta chains sequenced from a single sample in a study of T-cell memory formation after mild COVID-19. TCRdb independently ran MiXCR on the 5' RACE reads; one entry per CDR3 protein. The table includes just under 550,000 distinct CDR3 sequences, around 20% detected once. The source material was PBMCs or a T cell subset sorted from them (not recorded which). These TCRs come from an adult woman who had mild COVID-19 (a few samples of this study predate the infection). Cell type and time point are not known.

This clonotype was detected only a few times. The CDR3 does not close with the conserved phenylalanine or tryptophan, likely indicating a read error. It is unclear where the CDR3 begins or ends on the DNA, so no DNA is shown, and the CDR3 is as TCRdb lists it. V usage is TRBV7-2 and J usage is TRBJ2-5; TRBD2 is taken as the D call from the table, unchecked against the DNA. The CDR3 sequence runs 14 residues, both termini included. Germline V lookup: CDR1 SGHTA, CDR2 FQGNSA. The CDR3: CASSLGLAGGPYCT.

The chain combines TRBV15 with TRBJ2-1; 10 nucleotides agree with TRBD2. V lost 1 base to trimming and J lost 3 bases; unmatched junction nucleotides: 0. This CDR3 contains 15 residues. Per the germline V gene, CDR1 is LNHNV and CDR2 is YYDKDF (reference sequence). The CDR3 DNA reads as TGTGCCACCAGCAGAGGACTAGCGGGCTACAATGAGCAGTTCTTC. Encoded protein: CATSRGLAGYNEQFF.

This chain uses TRBV29-1 with TRBJ2-7; D call uncertain. Germline V lookup: CDR1 SQVTM, CDR2 ANQGSEA. The ends were cut back, 3 bases at V and 3 bases at J, with 6 bases in the middle. This CDR3 is built from 11 residues. DNA for the CDR3: TGCAGCGTTGAGTACGGCTACGAGCAGTACTTC. This gives the protein CSVEYGYEQYF.

This clonotype was recorded only once. This chain connects TRBV25-1 to TRBJ2-2; no clear D. This CDR3 spans 13 amino acids. Germline V lookup: CDR1 MGHDK, CDR2 SYGVNS. The V gene lost 7 bases and the J gene lost 0 bases, with 6 bases spanning the gap. The CDR3 loop is CASIGPNTGELFF. CDR3 DNA: TGTGCCAGCATAGGTCCGAACACCGGGGAGCTGTTTTTT.

This chain joins TRBV5-1 and TRBJ2-1; 9 positions agree with TRBD1. CDR1 and CDR2 (germline): SGHRS, YFSETQ. This CDR3 is built from 15 residues. Trimming cost V 0 bases and J 7 bases; bases outside gene matches: 5. CDR3: CASSLVGQGVNEQFF. CDR3 bases: TGCGCCAGCAGCTTGGTGGGACAGGGCGTAAATGAGCAGTTCTTC.